This is a list of T cell receptor beta chains from one sample in a study of blood T cell repertoires in COVID-19. Repertoires were generated with immunoSEQ multiplex PCR, while TCRdb's copy carries only in-frame clones and drops some. The sample shows about 180,000 clones, approximately 91% of them seen only once. The specimen sequenced was peripheral blood. The source is a man aged 45-65 years with acute or convalescent COVID-19. Both conserved end residues are part of each CDR3. A D gene is named only where the DNA matches it firmly. The size field is filled for only some rows; it gives once, few, many or a size class.

D gene	J gene	clone size	V gene	CDR3 protein	CDR3 DNA
TRBD1	TRBJ2-3	-	TRBV29-1	CSVKTGGDTQYF	TGCAGCGTTAAAACAGGGGGGGATACGCAGTATTTT
TRBD2	TRBJ2-7	once	TRBV5-6	CASSSRLAGEQYF	TGTGCCAGCAGCTCAAGACTAGCGGGCGAGCAGTACTTC
-	TRBJ1-1	-	TRBV18	CASSMGAAWDTEAFF	TGTGCCAGCTCAATGGGGGCGGCCTGGGACACTGAAGCTTTCTTT
TRBD1	TRBJ1-1	-	TRBV7-2	CASKKGDSNTEAFF	TGTGCCAGCAAAAAAGGGGACAGCAACACTGAAGCTTTCTTT
TRBD1	TRBJ1-4	-	TRBV15	CATSTHGQVGEKLFF	TGTGCCACCAGCACCCATGGACAGGTTGGAGAAAAACTGTTTTTT
TRBD2	TRBJ2-1	-	TRBV7-6	CASSLLAGDAYNEQFF	TGTGCCAGCAGCTTATTGGCGGGAGACGCCTACAATGAGCAGTTCTTC
TRBD2	TRBJ2-4	-	TRBV28	CATLSSGGVNIQYF	TGTGCCACCCTCTCTAGCGGAGGTGTAAACATTCAGTACTTC
-	TRBJ1-6	-	TRBV3-1/TRBV3-2	CASSLLTQTNPLHF	TGTGCCAGCAGCCTACTAACACAAACCAACCCCCTCCACTTT
TRBD1	TRBJ2-1	once	TRBV7-7	CASSPDRVSEQFF	TGTGCCAGCAGCCCCGACAGGGTGAGTGAGCAGTTCTTC
TRBD2	TRBJ2-1	-	TRBV28	CASRGGSGVYNEQFF	TGTGCCAGCAGGGGGGGTAGCGGGGTGTACAATGAGCAGTTCTTC
-	TRBJ2-4	-	TRBV29-1	CSVDRENIQYF	TGCAGCGTTGACAGGGAAAACATTCAGTACTTC
-	TRBJ2-7	-	TRBV29-1	CSVARTEGSEQYF	TGCAGCGTCGCCAGGACGGAGGGATCCGAGCAGTACTTC
-	TRBJ2-1	-	TRBV10-2	CASNPSIGGPNNEQFF	TGCGCCAGCAACCCGTCGATCGGAGGACCTAACAATGAGCAGTTCTTC
-	TRBJ1-4	-	TRBV4-2	CASSQGQGGEKLFF	TGTGCCAGCAGCCAAGGGCAGGGCGGAGAAAAACTGTTTTTT
TRBD1	TRBJ1-3	-	TRBV14	CASSQDFGQGRNTIYF	TGTGCCAGCAGCCAAGACTTCGGACAGGGTAGAAACACCATATATTTT
TRBD1	TRBJ1-4	-	TRBV7-2	CASSLKGGGKLFF	TGTGCCAGCAGCTTAAAAGGGGGCGGAAAACTGTTTTTT
-	TRBJ1-6	-	TRBV28	CASSLNSPLHF	TGTGCCAGCAGTCTAAATTCACCCCTCCACTTT
TRBD1	TRBJ2-1	-	TRBV25-1	CASSARDSSYNEQFF	TGTGCCAGCAGTGCCCGGGACAGCTCCTACAATGAGCAGTTCTTC
-	TRBJ1-6	-	TRBV19	CASSRQGIYNSPLHF	TGTGCCAGTAGTCGTCAGGGAATCTATAATTCACCCCTCCACTTT
TRBD2	TRBJ2-3	-	TRBV7-6	CASSLVGVGLGTDTQYF	TGTGCCAGCAGCTTAGTGGGTGTGGGACTAGGCACAGATACGCAGTATTTT
TRBD1	TRBJ2-2	-	TRBV27	CASSLMGRGTGELFF	TGTGCCAGCAGTTTAATGGGCAGGGGGACCGGGGAGCTGTTTTTT
TRBD2	TRBJ2-3	-	TRBV19	CASSMLAGKPVTQYF	TGTGCCAGTAGTATGCTAGCGGGCAAACCCGTTACGCAGTATTTT
-	TRBJ2-1	-	TRBV24-1	CATSVRDEQFF	TGTGCCACCAGTGTACGGGATGAGCAGTTCTTC
TRBD1	TRBJ1-2	-	TRBV19	CASSTTGTNYGYTF	TGTGCCAGTAGTACGACAGGGACCAACTATGGCTACACCTTC
TRBD1	TRBJ2-5	-	TRBV6-5	CASIKGARETQYF	TGTGCCAGCATCAAGGGGGCGAGAGAGACCCAGTACTTC
TRBD2	TRBJ2-5	-	TRBV20-1	CSASSGSLAETQYF	TGCAGTGCTAGTAGCGGGAGTCTGGCAGAGACCCAGTACTTC
-	TRBJ2-1	-	TRBV11-2	CASSFGLPRGEQFF	TGTGCCAGCAGTTTCGGTCTCCCCAGAGGTGAGCAGTTCTTC
TRBD1	TRBJ1-2	once	TRBV10-3	CAISARGPGGQGKGYTF	TGTGCCATCAGTGCTCGAGGGCCTGGTGGACAGGGTAAGGGCTACACCTTC
-	TRBJ1-2	-	TRBV20-1	CSASPGPGYTF	TGCAGTGCTAGCCCCGGTCCCGGCTACACCTTC
TRBD2	TRBJ2-5	-	TRBV7-7	CASSLGLAGPQETQYF	TGTGCCAGCAGCCTGGGACTAGCGGGACCACAAGAGACCCAGTACTTC
TRBD1	TRBJ1-4	once	TRBV3-1/TRBV3-2	CASSQAGTGAEKLFF	TGTGCCAGCAGCCAAGCCGGGACAGGGGCAGAAAAACTGTTTTTT
TRBD1	TRBJ2-7	-	TRBV9	CASSARGPDEPYEQYF	TGTGCCAGCAGCGCGAGGGGGCCAGATGAACCCTACGAGCAGTACTTC
TRBD1	TRBJ2-1	-	TRBV6-4	CASSVSRQGNEQFF	TGTGCTAGCAGTGTATCGAGACAGGGAAATGAGCAGTTCTTC
-	TRBJ2-5	-	TRBV5-1	CASSLAVGEETQYF	TGCGCCAGCAGCTTGGCCGTCGGGGAAGAGACCCAGTACTTC
TRBD1	TRBJ1-2	-	TRBV28	CASSAGTAYGYTF	TGTGCCAGCAGTGCCGGGACAGCGTATGGCTACACCTTC
TRBD2	TRBJ2-7	-	TRBV7-2	CASSRTSGTSYEQYF	TGTGCCAGCAGCCGGACTAGCGGTACCTCCTACGAGCAGTACTTC
-	TRBJ1-1	-	TRBV6-1	CASSEAMANTEAFF	TGTGCCAGCAGTGAAGCAATGGCGAACACTGAAGCTTTCTTT
TRBD1	TRBJ1-2	-	TRBV19	CASSVETGLKGYTF	TGTGCCAGTAGTGTGGAGACAGGGTTGAAGGGCTACACCTTC
-	TRBJ1-5	-	TRBV7-3	CASSVAGNQPQHF	TGTGCCAGCAGCGTAGCGGGAAATCAGCCCCAGCATTTT